These 28 T cell receptor beta chains originate from one sample sequenced in a study of blood T cells in healthy people across ages. Primed by a sample-barcoded 5' primer and a J-beta primer mix, a second PCR proceeded for 7 to 11 cycles. TCRdb passed the 5' RACE reads through MiXCR, listing each CDR3 protein once. The sample has about 1.6 million distinct CDR3 sequences, 34% seen once. Material: blood. The receptors stem from a woman in her twenties or thirties in good health.

The chain couples TRBV5-6 to TRBJ2-1; 10 bases are shared with TRBD2. The CDR3 is 14 amino acids. With 3 bases clipped from V and 8 bases from J, the junction kept 5 bases outside the gene matches. Germline V gene sequence: CDR1 SGHDT, CDR2 YYEEEE. This CDR3 reads CASSSGLADHEQFF. The CDR3 region has the DNA TGTGCCAGCAGCTCAGGACTAGCGGACCATGAGCAGTTCTTC.

In its sample, this clonotype was seen a few times. The chain links TRBV20-1 to TRBJ2-7, with 9 bases lining up with TRBD1. J gave up 3 bases and V 5 bases, and 5 bases lay outside the gene matches. The CDR3 has 13 amino acids. Per the germline V gene, CDR1 is DFQATT and CDR2 is SNEGSKA (reference sequence). The CDR3 bases are TGCAGTGCTCTGGACAGGGGTTTCTACGAGCAGTACTTC. Residues: CSALDRGFYEQYF.

The chain combines TRBV30 with TRBJ2-7; D tentatively fits TRBD1 or TRBD2 (6 bases each). The CDR3 has 15 residues. Germline values: CDR1 GTSNPN, CDR2 SVGIG (reference sequence). The V gene lost 5 bases and the J gene lost 4 bases, with 21 bases spanning the gap. CDR3: CAWSGGNPQLYEQYF. The CDR3 DNA is TGTGCCTGGTCCGGGGGCAATCCACAGCTTTACGAGCAGTACTTC.

The chain recombines TRBV27 with TRBJ2-3, with D perhaps TRBD1 (5 bases). V was clipped by 6 bases and J by 6 bases, with 16 bases between them. CDR1 MNHEY and CDR2 SMNVEV come from the germline V gene (reference sequence). This CDR3 region has 14 residues. The CDR3 loop is CASSSFRGSDTQYF. The CDR3 region has the DNA TGTGCCAGCAGCTCATTTAGGGGATCCGATACGCAGTATTTT.

V is TRBV7-2 and J is TRBJ2-7, with 8 bases that match TRBD2. CDR3 size: 15 residues. Trimming removed 3 bases from V and 2 bases from J; junction bases left unmatched: 6. The germline gives CDR1 SGHTA, CDR2 FQGNSA. CDR3 bases: TGTGCCAGCAGCTTGGGCGGGGGGTTCCCCTACGAGCAGTACTTC. Protein: CASSLGGGFPYEQYF.

In this sample, this clonotype turned up a few times. The rearrangement links TRBV7-8 to TRBJ2-5, with 8 positions matching TRBD2. This CDR3 comprises 16 residues. From germline, CDR1 is SGHVS and CDR2 FQNEAQ. The J segment lost 0 bases and the V segment lost 2 bases, leaving 5 bases of the junction unmatched. CDR3 coding DNA: TGTGCCAGCAGCTTACATCGGCGGGGGGACCAAGAGACCCAGTACTTC. The encoded protein is CASSLHRRGDQETQYF.

The rearrangement links TRBV9 to TRBJ2-3, with no clear D. V was shortened by 0 bases and J by 0 bases, with 17 bases between the two germline ends. CDR1 SGDLS and CDR2 YYNGEE come from the germline V gene. This CDR3 has 18 amino acids. In DNA, the CDR3 is TGTGCCAGCAGCGTAGGCGGCAGCGCTCGCTCCAGCACAGATACGCAGTATTTT. It specifies CASSVGGSARSSTDTQYF.

This clonotype was observed a few times. V is TRBV12-3 or TRBV12-4 and J is TRBJ1-1, with TRBD1 identical over 8 bases. The CDR3 length is 15 residues. V was pared by 6 bases and J by 1 base, with 7 bases of the junction left unmatched. CDR3 sequence: CASSPAGTGNTEAFF. DNA for the CDR3: TGTGCCAGCAGCCCCGCGGGGACAGGGAACACTGAAGCTTTCTTT.

This clonotype appeared many times. The chain is built from TRBV29-1 and TRBJ2-1; D possibly corresponds to TRBD2 (6 bases). CDR3 size: 14 residues. Trimming shortened V by 0 bases and J by 12 bases, and 18 bases separated the two germline ends. Germline loops: CDR1 SQVTM, CDR2 ANQGSEA. The CDR3 sequence is CSVEDSAEGRGQFF. The CDR3, as DNA: TGCAGCGTTGAAGATTCAGCGGAAGGGCGGGGGCAGTTCTTC.

The J gene is TRBJ2-1, the V gene TRBV27; TRBD2 agrees at 10 bases. The V gene end was trimmed by 7 bases and the J gene end by 7 bases; junction bases not matched to a gene: 4. In germline, CDR1 is MNHEY, CDR2 SMNVEV (reference sequence). The CDR3 covers 13 residues. The CDR3 spells CASTLAGENEQFF. CDR3 nucleotide sequence: TGTGCCAGCACCCTAGCGGGAGAAAATGAGCAGTTCTTC.

V usage is TRBV20-1 and J usage is TRBJ2-3; D may be TRBD2 (6 bases). Germline V gene lookup returns CDR1 DFQATT and CDR2 SNEGSKA (reference sequence). The CDR3 length is 13 residues. Trimming removed 2 bases from V and 6 bases from J, with 12 bases in between. The CDR3 spells CSARSRAGDTQYF. The DNA for the CDR3 is TGCAGTGCTAGATCCCGGGCGGGGGATACGCAGTATTTT.

This clonotype was seen a few times. The rearrangement links TRBV12-3 or TRBV12-4 to TRBJ2-1; D perhaps matches TRBD1 (5 bases). The V end lost 5 bases, the J end lost 10 bases, and 9 bases lay between the germline ends. CDR3 length: 11 residues. This CDR3 reads CASSAPGEQFF. In DNA form, the CDR3 reads TGTGCCAGCAGTGCTCCAGGGGAGCAGTTCTTC.

This clonotype has a count of ten or more. The chain has TRBV6-5 and TRBJ2-1; TRBD2 agrees at 8 bases. CDR3 length equals 17 residues. With V trimmed by 0 bases and J by 6 bases, 10 bases remained unmatched. In germline, CDR1 is MNHEY, CDR2 SVGAGI. The CDR3 reads CASSYSIPGGGLNEQFF. CDR3 nucleotide sequence: TGTGCCAGCAGTTACTCGATACCGGGAGGGGGTCTCAATGAGCAGTTCTTC.

The chain carries TRBV3-1 and TRBJ1-1; tentative D call: TRBD1 (6 bases). Germline V gives CDR1 LGHDT, CDR2 YNNKEL (reference sequence). The V gene lost 4 bases and the J gene lost 3 bases, with 12 bases spanning the gap. The CDR3 is 14 residues long. In nucleotides, the CDR3 is TGTGCCAGCAGCCCAATACAGGGAGACACTGAAGCTTTCTTT. Its protein product is CASSPIQGDTEAFF.

In its sample, this clonotype was seen many times. The chain employs TRBV11-2 and TRBJ2-7; D might be TRBD2 (5 bases). Germline assignment: CDR1 SGHAT and CDR2 FQNNGV. There are 13 residues in the CDR3. The V end was cut by 5 bases, the J end by 1 base, with 9 bases between. In DNA form, the CDR3 reads TGTGCCAGCAGCCCCGGACTTTCCTACGAGCAGTACTTC. Translating it yields CASSPGLSYEQYF.

V usage is TRBV6-1 and J usage is TRBJ2-7; the D call may be TRBD1 or TRBD2 (5 bases each). The J call is doubtful: the DNA matches TRBJ2-5 better. The CDR3 consists of 13 residues. CDR1 and CDR2 from the germline V gene are MNHNS and SASEGT. The CDR3 coding sequence is TGTGCCAGCAGAGAGGGACGGAAAGAGACCCAGTACTTC. Translation gives CASREGRKETQYF.

The chain combines TRBV5-1 with TRBJ2-1, with 10 bases lining up with TRBD2. Trimming removed 4 bases from V and 8 bases from J; junction bases left unmatched: 18. This CDR3 region has 18 residues. CDR1 and CDR2 from the germline V gene are SGHRS and YFSETQ. Written as DNA, the CDR3 is TGCGCCAGCAGCCCCGATACAGGGCGGCTAGCGGGAGTACATGAGCAGTTCTTC. This encodes CASSPDTGRLAGVHEQFF. The full variable domain, with the rest looked up from reference TRBV5-1 and TRBJ2-1, is KAGVTQTPRYLIKTRGQQVTLSCSPISGHRSVSWYQQTPGQGLQFLFEYFSETQRNKGNFPGRFSGRQFSNSRSEMNVSTLELGDSALYLCASSPDTGRLAGVHEQFFGPGTRLTVL.

This chain links TRBV3-1 with TRBJ2-5; 9 bases fit TRBD1. Germline CDR1 and CDR2: LGHDT and YNNKEL (reference sequence). The V and J ends lost 2 bases and 2 bases, in that order; junction bases with no gene match: 6. The CDR3 is 16 residues long. CDR3 sequence reads: CASSQYPGQGQETQYF. The CDR3 nucleotides read TGTGCCAGCAGCCAATATCCGGGACAGGGACAAGAGACCCAGTACTTC.

V usage is TRBV3-1 and J usage is TRBJ2-1; D ambiguous. The CDR3 is 16 residues long. Germline V CDR1 and CDR2: LGHDT, YNNKEL (reference sequence). V was shortened by 0 bases and J by 8 bases, with 17 bases between the two germline ends. CDR3 loop: CASSQDKKGIRDEQFF. In DNA form, the CDR3 reads TGTGCCAGCAGCCAAGATAAGAAAGGGATAAGGGATGAGCAGTTCTTC.

This clonotype occurred a few times. V and J are TRBV13 and TRBJ2-6; D uncertain. The CDR3 sequence is 18 residues long. The V end lost 0 bases, the J end lost 2 bases, and 14 bases lay between the germline ends. CDR1 and CDR2 (germline): PRHDT, FYEKMQ (reference sequence). CDR3 sequence reads: CASSLGPPEAPGANVLTF. In nucleotides, the CDR3 is TGTGCCAGCAGCTTAGGACCACCAGAGGCCCCTGGGGCCAACGTCCTGACTTTC.

For this clonotype: The junction departs from germline at one end; a sequencing error may be responsible. This chain links TRBV7-3 with TRBJ2-2; unclear D gene. The length of the CDR3 is 14 residues. Per the germline V gene, CDR1 is SGHTA and CDR2 is FQGTGA. The CDR3, as DNA: TGTGCCAGCAGCTTAACCACTAACACCGGCGAGCTGTTTTTT. It yields the protein CASSLTTNTGELFF.

This clonotype was counted only a few times. V gene TRBV3-1 combines with J gene TRBJ2-7; D assignment may be TRBD1 or TRBD2 (5 bases each). Deletions cut 5 bases from V and 9 bases from J, with 17 bases between. Per the germline V gene, CDR1 is LGHDT and CDR2 is YNNKEL (reference sequence). The CDR3 runs 13 residues. The DNA of the CDR3 is TGTGCCAGCAGCTCCAAGGGACGCCTTGGGCAGTACTTC. Residues: CASSSKGRLGQYF.

This clonotype was seen many times. The rearrangement links TRBV24-1 to TRBJ2-7; 7 nucleotides match TRBD1. After removal of 9 bases from V and 4 bases from J, the junction contained 11 bases not matched to a gene. This CDR3 has 14 amino acids. In germline, CDR1 is KGHDR, CDR2 SFDVKD. The CDR3 here is CATSRDSASYEQYF. The CDR3 bases are TGTGCCACCTCCAGGGACAGCGCCTCTTACGAGCAGTACTTC.

The chain links TRBV7-6 to TRBJ2-5; 11 nucleotides line up with TRBD2. The CDR3 has 16 amino acids. V gave up 5 bases and J gave up 1 base; unmatched junction bases: 6. Germline CDR1 and CDR2: SGHVS and FNYEAQ. The CDR3 nucleotides read TGTGCCAGCAGCCTCGCTAGCGGGGGGTTCCAAGAGACCCAGTACTTC. Amino acid sequence: CASSLASGGFQETQYF.

In its sample, this clonotype was seen a few times. V gene TRBV4-1 combines with J gene TRBJ1-4, with TRBD1 identical over 9 bases. There are 15 residues in the CDR3. Germline V lookup: CDR1 MGHRA, CDR2 YSYEKL. V trimming: 3 bases; J trimming: 8 bases; junction bases outside the gene matches: 7. The CDR3 coding sequence is TGCGCCAGCAGCCATTGGGACAGGGAAAAAGAAAAACTGTTTTTT. Translated, it gives CASSHWDREKEKLFF.

V usage is TRBV20-1 and J usage is TRBJ2-5; 12 nucleotides line up with TRBD2. Germline trimming cut 6 bases from V and 5 bases from J; bases unmatched to any gene: 10. Germline V lookup: CDR1 DFQATT, CDR2 SNEGSKA (reference sequence). The CDR3 is made up of 15 amino acids. CDR3 DNA sequence: TGCAGTGCAACAGGACTAGCGGGACTCGGGGAGACCCAGTACTTC. This gives the protein CSATGLAGLGETQYF.

The table lists this clonotype with a few counts. CDR3 coding DNA: TGCAGTGCCTGGGACAGCTACTACAATGAGCAGTTCTTC. The encoded protein is CSAWDSYYNEQFF. The chain carries TRBV20-1 and TRBJ2-1; TRBD1 matches 7 bases. This CDR3 has 13 amino acids. J was trimmed by 3 bases and V by 6 bases; bases with no gene match: 5. Germline assignment: CDR1 DFQATT and CDR2 SNEGSKA (reference sequence).

There are many counts of this clonotype. V is TRBV9 and J is TRBJ2-7; weak D call: TRBD2 (6 bases). The germline V gene encodes CDR1 SGDLS and CDR2 YYNGEE. V was trimmed by 4 bases and J by 5 bases, leaving 19 bases between them. The CDR3 has 15 residues. CDR3 coding DNA: TGTGCCAGCAGCCCGACGGGACTCCGCATTAACGAGCAGTACTTC. Translated, it gives CASSPTGLRINEQYF.